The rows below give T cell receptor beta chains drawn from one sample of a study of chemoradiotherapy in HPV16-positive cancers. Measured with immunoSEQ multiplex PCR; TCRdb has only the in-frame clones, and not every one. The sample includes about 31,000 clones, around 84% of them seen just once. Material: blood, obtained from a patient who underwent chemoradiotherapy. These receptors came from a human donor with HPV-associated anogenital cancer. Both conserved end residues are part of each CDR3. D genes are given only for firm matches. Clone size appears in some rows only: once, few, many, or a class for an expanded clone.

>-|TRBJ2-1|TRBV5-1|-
TGCGCCAGCAGCTTGGCCGGGCTCGCCGGTGGGCAGTTCTTC
CASSLAGLAGGQFF
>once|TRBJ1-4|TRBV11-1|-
TGTGCCAGCATTACCCCTTCGGAGTCGCCGAATGAAAAACTGTTTTTT
CASITPSESPNEKLFF
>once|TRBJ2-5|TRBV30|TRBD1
TGTGCCTGGAAGGACAGGCAAGAGACCCAGTACTTC
CAWKDRQETQYF
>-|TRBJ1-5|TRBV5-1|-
TGCGCCAGCAGTCAATTAGCAGGTGCTCAGCCCCAGCATTTT
CASSQLAGAQPQHF
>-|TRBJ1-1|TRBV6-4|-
TGTGCCAGCAGTGAGGGGCCAGGGGTGTCGACTTTCTTT
CASSEGPGVSTFF
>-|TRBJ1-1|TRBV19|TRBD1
TGTGCCAGTAGTATAGACCCCTCGGGACAGGGTTGGACTGAAGCTTTCTTT
CASSIDPSGQGWTEAFF
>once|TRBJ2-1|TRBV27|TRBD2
TGTGCCAGCAGTAGACTAGCGGGGGGGTACAATGAGCAGTTCTTC
CASSRLAGGYNEQFF
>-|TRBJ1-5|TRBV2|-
TGTGCCAGCAGATTAGACAATCAGCCCCAGCATTTT
CASRLDNQPQHF
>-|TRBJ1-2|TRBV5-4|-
TGTGCCAGCAGCTTGCCACCGCACTATGGCTACACCTTC
CASSLPPHYGYTF
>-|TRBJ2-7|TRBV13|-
TGTGCCAGCAGCTTAGGTGCGGAAATAAGCTCCTACGAGCAGTACTTC
CASSLGAEISSYEQYF
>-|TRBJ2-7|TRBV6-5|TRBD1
TGTGCCAGCAGTCTCAGGGGGCTTGAGCAGTACTTC
CASSLRGLEQYF
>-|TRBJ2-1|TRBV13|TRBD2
TGTGCCAGCACCACCGGGACTAGCGGGGGTTATGAGCAGTTCTTC
CASTTGTSGGYEQFF
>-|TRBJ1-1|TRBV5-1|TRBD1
TGCGCCAGCAGCTGGGGACAGGGAATGGGTAGGAACACTGAAGCTTTCTTT
CASSWGQGMGRNTEAFF
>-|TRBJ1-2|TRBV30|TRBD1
TGTGCCTGCCAACAGGGGGGCAGGGGATACTATGGCTACACCTTC
CACQQGGRGYYGYTF
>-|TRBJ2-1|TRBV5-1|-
TGCGCCAGCAGCTTGGGGAGTGAGACTGAGCAGTTCTTC
CASSLGSETEQFF
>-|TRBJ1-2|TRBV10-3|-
TGTGCCATCACCTCGACAGAGAACTATGGCTACACCTTC
CAITSTENYGYTF
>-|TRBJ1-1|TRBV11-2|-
TGTGCCAGCAGCTTTAGGCCTCGGTTTGAAGCTTTCTTT
CASSFRPRFEAFF
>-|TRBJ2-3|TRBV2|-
TGTGCCAGCAGTGGGGCTCGAGGGGGCACAGATACGCAGTATTTT
CASSGARGGTDTQYF
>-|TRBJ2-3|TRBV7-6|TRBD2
TGTGCCAGCAGCTACAAGACTAGCGGATACACAGATACGCAGTATTTT
CASSYKTSGYTDTQYF
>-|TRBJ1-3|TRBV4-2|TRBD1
TGTGCCAGCAGCCAAGACCTCGACAGGGTCTCTGGAAACACCATATATTTT
CASSQDLDRVSGNTIYF
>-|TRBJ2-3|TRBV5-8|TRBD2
TGTGCCAGCAGCGGGCTAGCGGAGATCACAGATACGCAGTATTTT
CASSGLAEITDTQYF
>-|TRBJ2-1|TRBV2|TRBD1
TGTGCCAGCAGTGACGGGACAGTTTCCTACAATGAGCAGTTCTTC
CASSDGTVSYNEQFF
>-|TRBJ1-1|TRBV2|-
TGTGCCAGCAGTGCCTACAGGGTGGTAACGAACACTGAAGCTTTCTTT
CASSAYRVVTNTEAFF
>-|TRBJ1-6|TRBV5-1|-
TGCGCCAGCAGCGAACAGGGTATTAATTCACCCCTCCACTTT
CASSEQGINSPLHF
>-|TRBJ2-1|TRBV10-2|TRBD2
TGCGCCAGCAGCCTGGGGTGGACTAGCGGGGGCAATGAGCAGTTCTTC
CASSLGWTSGGNEQFF
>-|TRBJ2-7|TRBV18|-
TGTGCCAGCTCCCCACGCCCTGCCTACGAGCAGTACTTC
CASSPRPAYEQYF
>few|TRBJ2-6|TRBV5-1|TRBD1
TGCGCCAGCAGTTCAGGGGGTTACTCTGGGGCCAACGTCCTGACTTTC
CASSSGGYSGANVLTF
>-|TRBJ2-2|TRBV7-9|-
TGTGCCAGCAGCAGCGCGACCGGGGAGCTGTTTTTT
CASSSATGELFF